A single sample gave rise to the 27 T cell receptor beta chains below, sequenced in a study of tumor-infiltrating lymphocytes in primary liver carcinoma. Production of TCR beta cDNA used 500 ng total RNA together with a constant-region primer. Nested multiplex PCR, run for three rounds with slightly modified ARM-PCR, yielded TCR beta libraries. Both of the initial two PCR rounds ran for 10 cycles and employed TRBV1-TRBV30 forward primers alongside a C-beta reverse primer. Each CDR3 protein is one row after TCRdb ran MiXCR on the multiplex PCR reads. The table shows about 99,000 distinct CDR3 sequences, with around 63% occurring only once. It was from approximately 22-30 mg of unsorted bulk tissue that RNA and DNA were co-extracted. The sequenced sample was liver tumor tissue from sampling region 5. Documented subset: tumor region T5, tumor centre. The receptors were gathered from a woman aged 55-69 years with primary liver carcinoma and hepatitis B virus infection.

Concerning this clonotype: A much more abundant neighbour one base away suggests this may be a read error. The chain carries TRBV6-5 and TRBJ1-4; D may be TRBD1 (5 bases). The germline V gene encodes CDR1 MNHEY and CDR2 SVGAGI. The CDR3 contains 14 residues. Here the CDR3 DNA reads TGTGCCAGCAGTTACAGGGGATCTAATGAAAAACTGTCTTTT. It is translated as CASSYRGSNEKLSF.

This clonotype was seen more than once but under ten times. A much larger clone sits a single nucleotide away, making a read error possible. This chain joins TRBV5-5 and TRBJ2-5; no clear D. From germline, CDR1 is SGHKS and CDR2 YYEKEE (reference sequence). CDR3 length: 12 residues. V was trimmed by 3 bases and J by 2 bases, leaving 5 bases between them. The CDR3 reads CASSSLQETQYF. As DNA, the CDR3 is TGTGCCAGCAGCTCATTACAAGAGACCCAGTACTTC. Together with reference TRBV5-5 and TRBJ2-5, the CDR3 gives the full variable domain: DAGVTQSPTHLIKTRGQQVTLRCSPISGHKSVSWYQQVLGQGPQFIFQYYEKEERGRGNFPDRFSARQFPNYSSELNVNALLLGDSALYLCASSSLQETQYFGPGTRLLVL.

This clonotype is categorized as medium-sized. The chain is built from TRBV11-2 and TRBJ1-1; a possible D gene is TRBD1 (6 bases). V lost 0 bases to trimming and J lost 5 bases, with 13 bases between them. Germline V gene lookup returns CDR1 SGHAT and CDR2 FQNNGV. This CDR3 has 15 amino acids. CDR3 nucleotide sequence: TGTGCCAGCAGCTTAGATCCGGGGGCAGGAACTGAAGCTTTCTTT. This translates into CASSLDPGAGTEAFF.

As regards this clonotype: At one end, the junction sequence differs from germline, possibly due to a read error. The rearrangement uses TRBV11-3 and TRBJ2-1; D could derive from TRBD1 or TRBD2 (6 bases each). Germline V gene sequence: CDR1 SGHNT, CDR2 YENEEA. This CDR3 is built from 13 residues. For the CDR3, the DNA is TGTGACAGCAATGCCGGGGGCTACAATAAGCAGTTCTTC. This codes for CDSNAGGYNKQFF.

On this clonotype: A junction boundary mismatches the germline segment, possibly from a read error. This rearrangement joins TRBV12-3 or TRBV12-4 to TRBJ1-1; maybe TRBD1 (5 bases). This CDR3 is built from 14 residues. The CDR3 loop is CTSRARGANTEAFF. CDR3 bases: TGTACCAGCAGAGCCCGAGGGGCGAACACTGAAGCTTTCTTT.

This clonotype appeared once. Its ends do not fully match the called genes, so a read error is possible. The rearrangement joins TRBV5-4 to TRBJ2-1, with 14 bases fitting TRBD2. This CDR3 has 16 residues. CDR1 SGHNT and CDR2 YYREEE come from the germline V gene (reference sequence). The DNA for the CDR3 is TGTGACAGCAGCCCGACTAGCGGGAGGGTCGGGGATGAGCAGTTCTTC. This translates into CDSSPTSGRVGDEQFF. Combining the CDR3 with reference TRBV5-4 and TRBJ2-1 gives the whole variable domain ETGVTQSPTHLIKTRGQQVTLRCSSQSGHNTVSWYQQALGQGPQFIFQYYREEENGRGNFPPRFSGLQFPNYSSELNVNALELDDSALYLCDSSPTSGRVGDEQFFGPGTRLTVL.

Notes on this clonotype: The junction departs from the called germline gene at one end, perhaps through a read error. The CDR3 sequence is CTNRLGWAGAGYNEQFF. CDR3 nucleotides: TGTACCAACCGATTAGGATGGGCGGGAGCGGGGTACAATGAGCAGTTCTTT. The genes are TRBV11-1 and TRBJ2-1; the match to TRBD2 covers 7 bases. CDR3 size: 17 residues. Looked up from germline, CDR1 is SGHAT and CDR2 is FQDESV (reference sequence).

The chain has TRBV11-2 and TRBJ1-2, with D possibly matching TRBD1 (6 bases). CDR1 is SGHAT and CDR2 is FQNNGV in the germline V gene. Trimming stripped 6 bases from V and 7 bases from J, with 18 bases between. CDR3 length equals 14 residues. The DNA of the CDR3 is TGTGCCAGCAGTTGGGGCGGGACAAGCTCTGGCTACACCTTC. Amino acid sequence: CASSWGGTSSGYTF.

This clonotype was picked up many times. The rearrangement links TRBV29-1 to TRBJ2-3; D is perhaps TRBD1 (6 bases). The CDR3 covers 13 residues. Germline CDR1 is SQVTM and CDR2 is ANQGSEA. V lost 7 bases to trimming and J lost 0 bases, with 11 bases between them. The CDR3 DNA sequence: TGCAGCGAGGGGGTTTCTAGCACAGATACGCAGTATTTT. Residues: CSEGVSSTDTQYF.

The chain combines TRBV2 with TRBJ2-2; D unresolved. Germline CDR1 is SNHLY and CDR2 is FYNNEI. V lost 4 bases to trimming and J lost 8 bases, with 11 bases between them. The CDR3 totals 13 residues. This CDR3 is CASSAVAAGELFF. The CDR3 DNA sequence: TGTGCCAGCAGTGCGGTGGCCGCGGGGGAGCTGTTTTTT. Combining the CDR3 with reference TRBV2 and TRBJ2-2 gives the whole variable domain EPEVTQTPSHQVTQMGQEVILRCVPISNHLYFYWYRQILGQKVEFLVSFYNNEISEKSEIFDDQFSVERPDGSNFTLKIRSTKLEDSAMYFCASSAVAAGELFFGEGSRLTVL.

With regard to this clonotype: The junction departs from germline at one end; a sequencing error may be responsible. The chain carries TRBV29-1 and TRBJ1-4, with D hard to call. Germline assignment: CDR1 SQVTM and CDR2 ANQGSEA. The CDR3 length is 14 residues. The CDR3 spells CSVDGDTDNGKLFF. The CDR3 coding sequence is TGCAGCGTTGACGGTGACACAGATAATGGAAAACTCTTTTTT.

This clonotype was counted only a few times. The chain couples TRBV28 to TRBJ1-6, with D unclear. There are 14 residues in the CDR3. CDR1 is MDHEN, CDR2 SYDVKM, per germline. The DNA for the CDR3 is TGTGTCAGTAGTTTGGAAGTGGAGTCTTCACCCCTCCACTTT. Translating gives CVSSLEVESSPLHF.

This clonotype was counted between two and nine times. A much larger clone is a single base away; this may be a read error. CDR3 sequence: CTSSDVNTEAFF. The CDR3 DNA sequence: TGCACCAGCAGCGACGTCAACACTGAAGCTTTCTTT. The chain employs TRBV5-1 and TRBJ1-1; D unclear. The CDR3 length is 12 residues. Germline V CDR1 and CDR2: SGHRS, YFSETQ. The full variable domain, in which reference TRBV5-1 and TRBJ1-1 provide the parts outside the CDR3, is KAGVTQTPRYLIKTRGQQVTLSCSPISGHRSVSWYQQTPGQGLQFLFEYFSETQRNKGNFPGRFSGRQFSNSRSEMNVSTLELGDSALYLCTSSDVNTEAFFGQGTRLTVV.

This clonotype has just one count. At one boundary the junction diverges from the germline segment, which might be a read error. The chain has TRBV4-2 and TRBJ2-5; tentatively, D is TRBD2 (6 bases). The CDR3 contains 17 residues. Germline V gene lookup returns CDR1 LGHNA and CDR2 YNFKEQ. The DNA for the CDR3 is TGTGCCAGCATCCAAGATCGTCGCGGGACCCGCCTAGAGACCCGGTACTTC. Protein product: CASIQDRRGTRLETRYF.

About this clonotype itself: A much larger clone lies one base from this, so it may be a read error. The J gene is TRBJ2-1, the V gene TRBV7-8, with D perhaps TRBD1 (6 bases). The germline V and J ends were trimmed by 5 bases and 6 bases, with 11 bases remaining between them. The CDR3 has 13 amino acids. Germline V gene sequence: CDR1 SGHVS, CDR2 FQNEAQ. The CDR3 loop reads CASSHRVGNEQFF. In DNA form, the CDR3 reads TGTGCCAGCAGCCACAGGGTAGGCAATGAGCAGTTCTTC.

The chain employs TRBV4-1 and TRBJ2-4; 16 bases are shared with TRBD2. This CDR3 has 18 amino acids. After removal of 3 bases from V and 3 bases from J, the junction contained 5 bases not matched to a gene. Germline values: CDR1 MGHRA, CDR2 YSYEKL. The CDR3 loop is CASSQGLAGGPVKNIQYF. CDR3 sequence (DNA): TGCGCCAGCAGCCAGGGACTAGCGGGAGGGCCGGTCAAAAACATTCAGTACTTC.

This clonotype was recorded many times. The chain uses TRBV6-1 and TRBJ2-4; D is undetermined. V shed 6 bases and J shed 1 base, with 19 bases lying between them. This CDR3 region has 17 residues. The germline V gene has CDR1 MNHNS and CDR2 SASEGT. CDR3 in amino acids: CASSPGPVLGAKNIQYF. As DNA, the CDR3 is TGTGCCAGCAGCCCTGGACCCGTTCTGGGGGCCAAAAACATTCAGTACTTC.

The CDR3 sequence: CASLFGDGRGYNEQFF. DNA of the CDR3: TGCGCCAGCCTCTTCGGGGACGGGAGGGGATACAATGAGCAGTTCTTC. The chain has TRBV10-2 and TRBJ2-1; 8 bases are a match to TRBD2. The germline V gene has CDR1 WSHSY and CDR2 SAAADI. The CDR3 runs to 16 residues. The trim removed 8 bases at V and 4 bases at J, leaving 13 bases unmatched.

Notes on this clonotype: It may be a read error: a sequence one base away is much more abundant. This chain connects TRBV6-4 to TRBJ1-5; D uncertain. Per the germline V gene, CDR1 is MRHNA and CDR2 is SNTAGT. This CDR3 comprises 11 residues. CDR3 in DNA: TGTGCCGCCCGTGGGGATCAGTCCCAGCATTTT. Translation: CAARGDQSQHF.

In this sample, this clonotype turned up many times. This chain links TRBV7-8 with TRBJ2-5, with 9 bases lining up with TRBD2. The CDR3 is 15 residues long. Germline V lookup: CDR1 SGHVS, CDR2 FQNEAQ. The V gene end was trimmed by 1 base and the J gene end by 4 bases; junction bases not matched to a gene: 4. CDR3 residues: CASSLDRAGGETQYF. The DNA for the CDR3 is TGTGCCAGCAGCTTAGACAGAGCGGGAGGAGAGACCCAGTACTTC.

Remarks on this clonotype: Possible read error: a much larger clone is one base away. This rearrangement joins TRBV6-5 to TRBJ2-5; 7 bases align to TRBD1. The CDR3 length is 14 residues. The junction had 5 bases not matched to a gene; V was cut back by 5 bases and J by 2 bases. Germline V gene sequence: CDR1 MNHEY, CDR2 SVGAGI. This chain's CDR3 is CASSRGRGQETQYF. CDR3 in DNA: TGTGCCAGCAGTAGGGGCAGGGGGCAAGAGACCCAGTACTTC.

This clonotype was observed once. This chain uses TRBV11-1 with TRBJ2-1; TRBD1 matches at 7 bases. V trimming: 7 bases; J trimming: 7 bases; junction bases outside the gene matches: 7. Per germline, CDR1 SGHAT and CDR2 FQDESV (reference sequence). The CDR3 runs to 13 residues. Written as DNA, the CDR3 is TGTGCCAGCAAGGCGGACAGGCTAAATGAGCAGTTCTTC. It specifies CASKADRLNEQFF.

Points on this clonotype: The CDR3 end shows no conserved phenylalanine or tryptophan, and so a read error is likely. The CDR3 loop is CASNAGRFSGANVLTL. In DNA, the CDR3 is TGTGCCAGCAATGCGGGACGGTTCTCTGGGGCCAACGTCCTGACTCTC. This chain joins TRBV28 and TRBJ2-6; D is possibly TRBD2 (6 bases). The CDR3 sequence is 16 residues long. Trimming pared 7 bases from V and 0 bases from J, leaving 13 bases between. Per the germline V gene, CDR1 is MDHEN and CDR2 is SYDVKM.

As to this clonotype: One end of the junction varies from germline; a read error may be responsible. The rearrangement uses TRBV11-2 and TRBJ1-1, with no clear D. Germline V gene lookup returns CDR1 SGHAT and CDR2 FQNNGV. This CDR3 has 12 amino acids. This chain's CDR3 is CVSSLLRTVAFF. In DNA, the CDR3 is TGTGTCAGCAGCTTATTGAGGACTGTAGCTTTCTTT.

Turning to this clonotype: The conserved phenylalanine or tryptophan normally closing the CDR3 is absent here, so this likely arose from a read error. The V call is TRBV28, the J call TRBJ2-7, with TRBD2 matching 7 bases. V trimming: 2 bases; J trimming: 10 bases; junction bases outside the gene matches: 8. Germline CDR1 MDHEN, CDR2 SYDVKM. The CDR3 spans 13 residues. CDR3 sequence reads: CASSLGPGRDQYL. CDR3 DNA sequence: TGTGCCAGCAGTTTAGGTCCAGGGAGGGACCAGTACTTG.

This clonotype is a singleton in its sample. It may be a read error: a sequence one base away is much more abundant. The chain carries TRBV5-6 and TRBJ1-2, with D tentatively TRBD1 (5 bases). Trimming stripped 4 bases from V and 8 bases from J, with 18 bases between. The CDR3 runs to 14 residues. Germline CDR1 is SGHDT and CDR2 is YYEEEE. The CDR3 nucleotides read TGTGCCAGCAGCACTATTCCCGGGGCCGGAGGCTACACCTTC. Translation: CASSTIPGAGGYTF. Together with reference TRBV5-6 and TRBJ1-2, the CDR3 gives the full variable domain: DAGVTQSPTHLIKTRGQQVTLRCSPKSGHDTVSWYQQALGQGPQFIFQYYEEEERQRGNFPDRFSGHQFPNYSSELNVNALLLGDSALYLCASSTIPGAGGYTFGSGTRLTVV.

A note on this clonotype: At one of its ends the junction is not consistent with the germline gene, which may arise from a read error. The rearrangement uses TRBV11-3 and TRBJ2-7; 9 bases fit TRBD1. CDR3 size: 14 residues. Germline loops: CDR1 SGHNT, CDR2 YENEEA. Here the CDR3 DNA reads TGTTCCAGCAGTCGGACAGGGGAGGGTTACGATCAGTACTTC. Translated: CSSSRTGEGYDQYF.